Sequencing of this TCR beta chain was carried out in a study of shared clonotypes between healthy human individuals (dated by TCRdb to 2018 to 2020). Concerning the study at large: The cohort comprised a couple of women and a few men aged 18 to 49 years. For each donor, CD4 naive and CD4 memory were each given three plates, CD8 naive was given two plates, and CD8 memory was given one plate. To estimate repertoire size and how much clonotype sharing occurs between individuals, the study deeply sequenced the blood TCR repertoires of several healthy adults. To increase sequencing depth and limit assay-specific biases, TCR repertoire library preparation and sequencing were carried out by different laboratories using diverse techniques. Per donor, leukapheresis produced somewhere between about 0.94 and 8.9 billion PBMCs.

As regards this clone: The antigen it recognizes is unknown. Nothing much larger sits one base from this clone, and base qualities are not available.

Overall study outcomes, separate from this receptor: Sampling was restricted to blood, and TCR repertoires in tissue are likely to differ from TCR repertoires in blood. Based on pairwise subsampling, the degree of clonotype sharing among donors was expected to be affected by sequencing depth. Sharing across a few donors was observed for roughly 5.4% of naive CD4, under 4% of naive CD8, 2% to 2.5% of memory CD4, and less than 0.45% of memory CD8 clonotypes. Because the study included a small number of donors, the genetic and exposure-history diversity represented was limited. Larger estimated clonotype richness was generally found for naive subsets than for memory subsets. Incomplete sequencing was indicated by rarefaction of sorted-subset datasets, despite the large sequencing depth. Clonotypes shared by all four sorted-subset donors showed higher generation probabilities than non-shared clonotypes.

CD8 naive samples were obtained by positive selection for CCR7 among CD45RO-negative cells, yielding a CD45RA+CCR7+ population from which TemRA cells were excluded. Healthy HIV-negative adults with no recently reported acute infections or vaccinations were included as donors. Every donor was a Caucasian adult residing in Nashville, Tennessee, USA. After blood collection by leukapheresis, PBMCs were isolated using Ficoll-Histopaque density gradient centrifugation and then cryopreserved in the vapor phase of liquid nitrogen. Purity and quantity of every magnetically sorted T cell population were checked by analytical flow cytometry. From each sorted fraction, genomic DNA was isolated and quantified by UV absorbance on a Nanodrop 2000c. Using the deep immunoSEQ assay, multiplex PCR amplified TCR CDR3 regions from genomic DNA. Genomic DNA extracted from each cell subset was distributed evenly over all wells of several immunoSEQ 96-well plates, and each plate served as one replicate. Each replicate PCR for sorted subsets received around 0.2 ug genomic DNA, equal to roughly 30,000 T cell genomes. Purified libraries were quantified with a Qubit 3.0 fluorometer, sized on a Bioanalyzer 2100, and re-quantified with the KAPA Library Quantification kit. A separate single-read 150-cycle Illumina NextSeq 550 flow cell was used to sequence each immunoSEQ 96-well plate. The study's processing was this. The immunoSEQ output contained only junctional sequences without quality scores, so filtering could not match that applied to full-length reads. To assign V/J genes and CDR3, sequences were annotated against IMGT germline references using PyIR, a Python wrapper for IgBLAST v1.9. Reads with weak V/J assignments (E-value above 1e-6), missing CDR3, stop codons, out-of-frame junctions, or ambiguous translated residues were removed. V3J clonotypes were defined as sequences sharing an identical inferred V gene, J gene, and CDR3 amino acid sequence. Percentage overlap between repertoires was computed as shared unique clonotypes divided by the size of the smaller repertoire. Repertoire richness was assessed with RTK rarefaction, the Chao1 estimator, and Recon v2.1 estimates of unobserved clonotypes. Generation probabilities for all TCRbeta clonotypes obtained by the gDNA method from a handful of donors were computed using OLGA. TCRdb carries this immuneACCESS record with in-frame sequences only. Its versions omit some clonotypes, under half of them owing to an unresolved V gene in the studies checked, with the rest unexplained. Clonal size and the V and J genes are those of that table, whereas D and trimming came from the DNA. The sample table lists about 2 million clones, about 94% of them with a count of one. Roughly 1% of the sample lies in the top ten.

This receptor was obtained from a man between 18 and 35 years old in good health. Sequences were obtained from naive CD8+ T cells sorted from blood. The label giving this sample's cell subset or site can be read as: CD45RA+CCR7+.

The bases are TGTGCCAGCAGCTTGGATGTTGGGACAGGCCGGACGAACACTGAAGCTTTCTTT. This codes for CASSLDVGTGRTNTEAFF. In this chain, TRBV5-8 is recombined with TRBJ1-1, with 8 bases aligning to TRBD1. The CDR3 measures 18 amino acids from cysteine to phenylalanine. Only the CDR3 part of the read is kept: 54 bases, read in frame from the first base. CDR1 SGHTS and CDR2 YDEGEE were looked up in the germline V gene. Clipping removes 0 bases from V and 1 base from J, with 11 as the unmatched junction base count.